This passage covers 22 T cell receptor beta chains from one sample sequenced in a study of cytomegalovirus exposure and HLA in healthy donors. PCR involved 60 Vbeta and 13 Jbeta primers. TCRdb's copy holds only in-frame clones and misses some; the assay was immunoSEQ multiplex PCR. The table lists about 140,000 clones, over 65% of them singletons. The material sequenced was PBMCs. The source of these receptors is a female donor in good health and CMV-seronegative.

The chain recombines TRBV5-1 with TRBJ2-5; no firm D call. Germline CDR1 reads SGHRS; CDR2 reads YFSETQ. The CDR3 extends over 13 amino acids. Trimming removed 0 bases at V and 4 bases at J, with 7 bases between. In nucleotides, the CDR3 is TGCGCCAGCAGCTTGGGCTCGGTAGAGACCCAGTACTTC. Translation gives CASSLGSVETQYF.

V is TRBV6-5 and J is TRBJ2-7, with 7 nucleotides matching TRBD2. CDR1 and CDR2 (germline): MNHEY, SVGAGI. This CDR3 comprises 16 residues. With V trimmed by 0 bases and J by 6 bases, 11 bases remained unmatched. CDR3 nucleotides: TGTGCCAGCAGTTACTCGAAATCGGGAGCGGGACGCGAGCAGTACTTC. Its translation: CASSYSKSGAGREQYF.

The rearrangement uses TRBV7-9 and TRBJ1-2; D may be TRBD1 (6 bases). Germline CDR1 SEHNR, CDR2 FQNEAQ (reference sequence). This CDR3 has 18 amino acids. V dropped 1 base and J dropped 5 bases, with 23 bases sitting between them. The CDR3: CASSLGRGTIDLAYGYTF. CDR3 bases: TGTGCCAGCAGCTTAGGGCGGGGGACAATCGACCTGGCTTATGGCTACACCTTC.

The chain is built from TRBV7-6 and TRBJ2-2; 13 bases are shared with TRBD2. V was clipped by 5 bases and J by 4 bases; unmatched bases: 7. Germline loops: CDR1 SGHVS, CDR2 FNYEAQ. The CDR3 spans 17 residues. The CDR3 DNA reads TGTGCCAGCAGCCTACTAGCGGGAGGGCCCCGCACCGGGGAGCTGTTTTTT. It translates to CASSLLAGGPRTGELFF.

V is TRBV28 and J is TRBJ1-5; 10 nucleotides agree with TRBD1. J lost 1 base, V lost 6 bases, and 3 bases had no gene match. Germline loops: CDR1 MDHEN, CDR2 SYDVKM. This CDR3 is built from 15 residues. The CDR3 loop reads CASRTGGVSNQPQHF. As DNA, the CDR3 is TGTGCCAGCAGGACAGGGGGCGTGAGCAATCAGCCCCAGCATTTT.

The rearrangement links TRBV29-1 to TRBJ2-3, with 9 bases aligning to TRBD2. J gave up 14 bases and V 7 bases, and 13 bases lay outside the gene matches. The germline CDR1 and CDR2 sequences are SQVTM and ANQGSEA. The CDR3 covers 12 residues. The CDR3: CSAQLGGREGYF. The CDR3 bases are TGCAGCGCCCAACTGGGCGGGCGGGAGGGGTATTTT.

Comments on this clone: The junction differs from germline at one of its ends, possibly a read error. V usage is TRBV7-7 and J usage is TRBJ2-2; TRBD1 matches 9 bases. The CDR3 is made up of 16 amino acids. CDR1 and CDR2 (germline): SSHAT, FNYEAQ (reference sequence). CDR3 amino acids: CASSSGTGINTGELFF. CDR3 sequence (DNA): TGTGCTAGCAGCTCGGGGACAGGGATAAACACCGGGGAGCTGTTTTTT.

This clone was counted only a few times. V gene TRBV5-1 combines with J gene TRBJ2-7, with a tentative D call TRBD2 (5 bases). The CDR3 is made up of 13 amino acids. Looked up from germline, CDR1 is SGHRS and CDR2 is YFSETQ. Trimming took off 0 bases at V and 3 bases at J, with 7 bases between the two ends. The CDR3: CASSLDGSYEQYF. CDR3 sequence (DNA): TGCGCCAGCAGCTTGGATGGGAGCTACGAGCAGTACTTC.

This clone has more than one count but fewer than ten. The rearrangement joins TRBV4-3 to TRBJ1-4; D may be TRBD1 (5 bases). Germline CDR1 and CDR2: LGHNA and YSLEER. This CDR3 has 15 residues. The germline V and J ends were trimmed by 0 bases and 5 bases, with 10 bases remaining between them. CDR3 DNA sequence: TGCGCCAGCAGCCAAGATAAGACAGAAAATGAAAAACTGTTTTTT. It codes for CASSQDKTENEKLFF.

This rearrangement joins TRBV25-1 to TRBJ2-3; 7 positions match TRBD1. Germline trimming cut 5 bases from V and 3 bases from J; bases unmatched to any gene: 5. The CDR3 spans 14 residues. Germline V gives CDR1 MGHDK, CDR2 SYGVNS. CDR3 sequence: CASSRAGGTDTQYF. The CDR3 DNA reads TGTGCCAGCAGTAGGGCAGGGGGTACAGATACGCAGTATTTT.

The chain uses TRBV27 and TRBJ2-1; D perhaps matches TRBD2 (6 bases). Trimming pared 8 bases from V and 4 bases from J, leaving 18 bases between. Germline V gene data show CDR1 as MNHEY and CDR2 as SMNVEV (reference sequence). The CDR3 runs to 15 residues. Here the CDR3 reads CASGSDGSLYNEQFF. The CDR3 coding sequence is TGTGCCAGCGGATCGGACGGGAGCCTATACAATGAGCAGTTCTTC.

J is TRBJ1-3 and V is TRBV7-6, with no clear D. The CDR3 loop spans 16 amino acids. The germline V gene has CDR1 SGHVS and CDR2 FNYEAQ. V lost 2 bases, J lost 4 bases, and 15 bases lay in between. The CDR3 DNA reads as TGTGCCAGCAGCTTAACACCGGGAGTCCAAGGAAACACCATATATTTT. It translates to CASSLTPGVQGNTIYF.

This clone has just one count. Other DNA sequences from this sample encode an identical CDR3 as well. As DNA, the CDR3 is TGTGCCAGCAGCGTAGGCCTAGCGGCCTCCTACAATGAGCAGTTCTTC. It specifies CASSVGLAASYNEQFF. The gene calls are TRBV9 and TRBJ2-1, with TRBD2 matching over 7 bases. Trimming took 0 bases from V and 0 from J; bases not matched to a gene: 3. The germline CDR1 and CDR2 sequences are SGDLS and YYNGEE. This CDR3 is 16 amino acids long.

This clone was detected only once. In DNA, the CDR3 is TGTGCCAGCAGTCCCCGGACTAGCGGCTACGAGCAGTACTTC. Translating gives CASSPRTSGYEQYF. The chain combines TRBV28 with TRBJ2-7; the match to TRBD2 covers 10 bases. Germline V gives CDR1 MDHEN, CDR2 SYDVKM. Trimming cost V 5 bases and J 3 bases; bases outside gene matches: 4. The CDR3 has 14 amino acids.

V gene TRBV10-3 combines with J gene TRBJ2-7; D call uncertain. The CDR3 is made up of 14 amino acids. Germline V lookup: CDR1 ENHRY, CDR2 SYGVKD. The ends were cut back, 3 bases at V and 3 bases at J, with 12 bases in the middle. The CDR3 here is CAISDLSTGYEQYF. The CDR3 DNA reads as TGTGCCATCAGTGACCTAAGTACGGGCTACGAGCAGTACTTC.

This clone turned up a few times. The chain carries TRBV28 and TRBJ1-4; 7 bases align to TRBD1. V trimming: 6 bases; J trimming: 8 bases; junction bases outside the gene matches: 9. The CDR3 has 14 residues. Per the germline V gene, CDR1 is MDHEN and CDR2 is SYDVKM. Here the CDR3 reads CASSRGDENEKLFF. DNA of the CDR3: TGTGCCAGCAGCAGGGGGGATGAAAACGAAAAACTGTTTTTT.

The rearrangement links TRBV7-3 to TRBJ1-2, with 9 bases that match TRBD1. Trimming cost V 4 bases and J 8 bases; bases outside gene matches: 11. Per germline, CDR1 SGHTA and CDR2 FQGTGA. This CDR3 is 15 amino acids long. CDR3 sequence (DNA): TGTGCCAGCAGCTCGGGACCTACAGGGGGCCACGGCTACACCTTC. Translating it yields CASSSGPTGGHGYTF.

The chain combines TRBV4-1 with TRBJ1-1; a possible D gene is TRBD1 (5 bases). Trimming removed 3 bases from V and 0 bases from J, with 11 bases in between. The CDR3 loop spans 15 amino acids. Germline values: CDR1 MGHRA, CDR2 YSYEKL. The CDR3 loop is CASSHGHILNTEAFF. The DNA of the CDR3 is TGCGCCAGCAGCCACGGACATATTTTGAACACTGAAGCTTTCTTT.

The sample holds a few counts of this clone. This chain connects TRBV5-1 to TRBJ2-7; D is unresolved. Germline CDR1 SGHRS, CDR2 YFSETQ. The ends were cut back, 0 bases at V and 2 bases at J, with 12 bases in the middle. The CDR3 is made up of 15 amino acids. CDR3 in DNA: TGCGCCAGCAGCTTGGCCTCTCTAGGAACCTACGAGCAGTACTTC. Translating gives CASSLASLGTYEQYF.

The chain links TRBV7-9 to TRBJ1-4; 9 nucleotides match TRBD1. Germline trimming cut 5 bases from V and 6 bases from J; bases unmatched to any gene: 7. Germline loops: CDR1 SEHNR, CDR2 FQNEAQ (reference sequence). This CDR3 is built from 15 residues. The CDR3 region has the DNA TGTGCCAGCAGCCCCAAGGACAGGGGAGATGAAAAACTGTTTTTT. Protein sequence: CASSPKDRGDEKLFF. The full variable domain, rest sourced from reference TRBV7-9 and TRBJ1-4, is DTGVSQNPRHKITKRGQNVTFRCDPISEHNRLYWYRQTLGQGPEFLTYFQNEAQLEKSRLLSDRFSAERPKGSFSTLEIQRTEQGDSAMYLCASSPKDRGDEKLFFGSGTQLSVL.

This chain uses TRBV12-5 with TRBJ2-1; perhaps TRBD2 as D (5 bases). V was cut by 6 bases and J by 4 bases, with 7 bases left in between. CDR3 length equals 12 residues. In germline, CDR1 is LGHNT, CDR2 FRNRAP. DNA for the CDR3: TGTGCTAGTGGGTCGGGGTACAATGAGCAGTTCTTC. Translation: CASGSGYNEQFF.

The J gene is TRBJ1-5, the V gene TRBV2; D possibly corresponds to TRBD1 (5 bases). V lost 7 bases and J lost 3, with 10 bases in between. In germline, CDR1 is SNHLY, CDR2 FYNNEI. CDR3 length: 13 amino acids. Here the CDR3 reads CASKNRLNQPQHF. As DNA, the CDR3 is TGTGCCAGCAAGAACAGGCTCAATCAGCCCCAGCATTTT.